A single sample is the source of the 32 T cell receptor beta chains below, sequenced in a study of blood T cell repertoires in COVID-19 (dated by TCRdb to the early 2020s). The library was made by the immunoSEQ multiplex PCR assay. TCRdb obtained this table from immuneACCESS and retained in-frame rearrangements with V and J assigned. These tables miss some clones; where compared with another copy, unresolved V genes account for less than half of the shortfall, and the remainder is unexplained. The sample profile shows about 81,000 clones; 88% of them were found once. Together, the top ten hold just under 7.5% of the sample. The sequenced sample was peripheral blood. The origin of the receptors is a man between 65 and 80 years old with acute or convalescent COVID-19.

The chain joins TRBV10-3 to TRBJ2-1, with 8 bases lining up with TRBD2. J gave up 8 bases and V 3 bases, and 9 bases lay outside the gene matches. CDR1 and CDR2 (germline): ENHRY, SYGVKD. There are 15 residues in the CDR3. CDR3 protein: CAISDSAGGFDEQFF. The DNA of the CDR3 is TGTGCCATCAGTGATTCTGCGGGGGGATTCGATGAGCAGTTCTTC.

The V call is TRBV28, the J call TRBJ2-3; 8 nucleotides agree with TRBD2. V lost 6 bases and J lost 0; bases outside the gene matches: 5. The length of the CDR3 is 15 residues. CDR1 MDHEN and CDR2 SYDVKM come from the germline V gene. For the CDR3, the DNA is TGTGCCAGCAGAGGAGCGGGGGCCAGCACAGATACGCAGTATTTT. Translated, it gives CASRGAGASTDTQYF.

The V call is TRBV28, the J call TRBJ1-4; D gene unclear. The length of the CDR3 is 15 residues. CDR1 and CDR2 (germline): MDHEN, SYDVKM. The V and J ends lost 7 bases and 10 bases respectively, with 22 bases between them. CDR3 in amino acids: CASKVRPARYGKLFF. CDR3 in DNA: TGTGCCAGCAAGGTCCGACCAGCGCGTTATGGAAAACTGTTTTTT. Together with reference TRBV28 and TRBJ1-4, the CDR3 gives the full variable domain: DVKVTQSSRYLVKRTGEKVFLECVQDMDHENMFWYRQDPGLGLRLIYFSYDVKMKEKGDIPEGYSVSREKKERFSLILESASTNQTSMYLCASKVRPARYGKLFFGSGTQLSVL.

The rearrangement joins TRBV2 to TRBJ2-3, with 9 bases fitting TRBD1. This CDR3 has 15 amino acids. CDR1 SNHLY and CDR2 FYNNEI come from the germline V gene. V lost 6 bases to trimming and J lost 5 bases; unmatched junction nucleotides: 9. CDR3 sequence (DNA): TGTGCCAGCAGGCCTGGACAGGGGAGGAAAGATACGCAGTATTTT. Residues: CASRPGQGRKDTQYF.

The gene calls are TRBV12-3 or TRBV12-4 and TRBJ1-4; 8 bases align to TRBD1. The CDR3 has 12 residues. V gave up 10 bases and J gave up 7 bases; unmatched junction bases: 5. CDR3 region: CATRGLGEKLFF. DNA of the CDR3: TGTGCCACCAGGGGGCTCGGTGAAAAACTGTTTTTT.

J is TRBJ2-7 and V is TRBV6-5, with 8 bases matching TRBD1. V gave up 2 bases and J gave up 10 bases; unmatched junction bases: 1. The CDR3 totals 11 residues. Germline-derived CDR1 and CDR2 are MNHEY and SVGAGI. CDR3 amino acids: CASSYGTGQYF. The CDR3 bases are TGTGCCAGCAGTTACGGGACAGGACAGTACTTC.

CDR3 residues: CASSLGGAGYEQYF. The CDR3, as DNA: TGTGCCAGCAGCTTAGGGGGGGCAGGCTACGAGCAGTACTTC. The chain employs TRBV5-5 and TRBJ2-7; TRBD2 might be the D (7 bases). This CDR3 has 14 amino acids. The V end was cut by 2 bases, the J end by 3 bases, with 12 bases between. CDR1 is SGHKS, CDR2 YYEKEE, per germline (reference sequence).

This clone is a singleton in its sample. The chain recombines TRBV18 with TRBJ1-1; D is perhaps TRBD1 (6 bases). This CDR3 has 14 amino acids. Trimming cost V 2 bases and J 4 bases, with 11 bases left between them. Germline V gives CDR1 KGHSH, CDR2 LQKENI. The CDR3 is CASSPAGAGTEAFF. The DNA of the CDR3 is TGTGCCAGCTCACCAGCGGGGGCGGGCACTGAAGCTTTCTTT.

This clone was found a few times. The chain joins TRBV28 to TRBJ2-7, with D perhaps TRBD2 (5 bases). Trimming stripped 6 bases from V and 4 bases from J, with 10 bases between. Germline CDR1 and CDR2: MDHEN and SYDVKM. The CDR3 covers 12 residues. This CDR3 reads CASRASSYEQYF. As DNA, the CDR3 is TGTGCCAGCAGGGCTAGCTCATACGAGCAGTACTTC.

The chain links TRBV20-1 to TRBJ2-3; D gene unclear. V lost 4 bases and J 8 bases, leaving 10 bases between the germline ends. Germline values: CDR1 DFQATT, CDR2 SNEGSKA (reference sequence). This CDR3 has 11 amino acids. Written as DNA, the CDR3 is TGCAGTGCTACCTCCGAGGCTACGCAGTATTTT. Translation: CSATSEATQYF.

The chain couples TRBV18 to TRBJ2-3; 10 nucleotides align to TRBD2. Per the germline V gene, CDR1 is KGHSH and CDR2 is LQKENI. The V gene end was trimmed by 2 bases and the J gene end by 4 bases; junction bases not matched to a gene: 6. The CDR3 extends over 16 amino acids. CDR3: CASSPENSGGSDTQYF. CDR3 coding DNA: TGTGCCAGCTCACCAGAAAATAGCGGGGGGTCAGATACGCAGTATTTT.

The V gene is TRBV30, the J gene TRBJ2-1, with TRBD2 matching 14 bases. This CDR3 is built from 15 residues. Trimming removed 6 bases from V and 6 bases from J; junction bases left unmatched: 7. Germline assignment: CDR1 GTSNPN and CDR2 SVGIG (reference sequence). The CDR3 DNA sequence: TGTGCCTGCCCCGGACTAGCGGGAGGCCTCAATGAGCAGTTCTTC. It translates to CACPGLAGGLNEQFF. Filled out from reference TRBV30 and TRBJ2-1, the complete variable domain reads SQTIHQWPATLVQPVGSPLSLECTVEGTSNPNLYWYRQAAGRGLQLLFYSVGIGQISSEVPQNLSASRPQDRQFILSSKKLLLSDSGFYLCACPGLAGGLNEQFFGPGTRLTVL.

This sequence joins TRBV9 and TRBJ1-2; perhaps TRBD1 as D (5 bases). Germline V gives CDR1 SGDLS, CDR2 YYNGEE. Trimming took off 4 bases at V and 4 bases at J, with 17 bases between the two ends. The CDR3 extends over 15 amino acids. CDR3 residues: CASSRETEPIYGYTF. For the CDR3, the DNA is TGTGCCAGCAGCCGGGAGACAGAGCCAATCTATGGCTACACCTTC.

The chain has TRBV19 and TRBJ2-1, with 10 bases matching TRBD2. Germline assignment: CDR1 LNHDA and CDR2 SQIVND (reference sequence). Losses at the gene ends were 4 bases for V and 2 bases for J; bases not matched to a gene: 5. The CDR3 extends over 16 amino acids. CDR3 DNA sequence: TGTGCCAGTAGTAATCTAGCGGGGGCGACCTACAATGAGCAGTTCTTC. Residues: CASSNLAGATYNEQFF.

V and J are TRBV15 and TRBJ2-4; D is undetermined. The CDR3 runs to 14 residues. The germline V gene encodes CDR1 LNHNV and CDR2 YYDKDF (reference sequence). Trimming removed 0 bases at V and 5 bases at J, with 8 bases between. CDR3 nucleotides: TGTGCCACCAGCAGAGATCTCAGCGAAAACATTCAGTACTTC. It specifies CATSRDLSENIQYF.

The chain is built from TRBV18 and TRBJ2-3; 7 nucleotides line up with TRBD2. Germline V lookup: CDR1 KGHSH, CDR2 LQKENI. This CDR3 comprises 17 residues. J was trimmed by 1 base and V by 1 base; bases with no gene match: 8. CDR3 residues: CASSPQYGGTGTDTQYF. The CDR3 DNA reads as TGTGCCAGCTCACCACAATACGGGGGGACTGGCACAGATACGCAGTATTTT.

CDR3 in amino acids: CASRRPGLLRGMNTEAFF. CDR3 DNA: TGTGCCAGCAGGAGACCGGGTCTCCTCCGGGGTATGAACACTGAAGCTTTCTTT. V usage is TRBV2 and J usage is TRBJ1-1, with D unresolved. Germline V CDR1 and CDR2: SNHLY, FYNNEI. Trimming removed 6 bases from V and 0 bases from J, with 23 bases in between. CDR3 length: 18 residues.

The chain employs TRBV28 and TRBJ1-5; D unresolved. From germline, CDR1 is MDHEN and CDR2 SYDVKM. This CDR3 contains 13 residues. The ends were cut back, 3 bases at V and 6 bases at J, with 9 bases in the middle. CDR3 sequence (DNA): TGTGCCAGCAGTTTGACCGGAGTTCAGCCCCAGCATTTT. It is translated as CASSLTGVQPQHF.

This chain connects TRBV9 to TRBJ2-2; a possible D gene is TRBD1 (5 bases). Trimming shortened V by 0 bases and J by 7 bases, and 7 bases separated the two germline ends. The germline V gene has CDR1 SGDLS and CDR2 YYNGEE. The CDR3 is 13 residues long. The CDR3 here is CASSVADSGELFF. For the CDR3, the DNA is TGTGCCAGCAGCGTAGCCGACAGCGGGGAGCTGTTTTTT.

The rearrangement links TRBV5-5 to TRBJ1-2, with 7 positions matching TRBD1. Germline trimming cut 4 bases from V and 4 bases from J; bases unmatched to any gene: 7. The germline V gene has CDR1 SGHKS and CDR2 YYEKEE (reference sequence). This CDR3 is built from 14 residues. The DNA for the CDR3 is TGTGCCAGCAGCAGCCCGACAGGGATCTATGGCTACACCTTC. It yields the protein CASSSPTGIYGYTF.

The chain has TRBV18 and TRBJ1-2; D remains unclear. Germline loops: CDR1 KGHSH, CDR2 LQKENI. CDR3 length: 14 residues. The V gene lost 3 bases and the J gene lost 3 bases, with 11 bases spanning the gap. The CDR3 sequence: CASSPPGGDYGYTF. CDR3 DNA: TGTGCCAGCTCACCCCCGGGAGGAGACTATGGCTACACCTTC.

The chain joins TRBV11-2 to TRBJ1-4, with TRBD1 identical over 7 bases. CDR1 SGHAT and CDR2 FQNNGV come from the germline V gene. CDR3 length equals 16 residues. Trimming at V came to 5 bases and at J to 0 bases, leaving 6 bases not matched to a gene. This chain's CDR3 is CASSQGQKATNEKLFF. The CDR3 bases are TGTGCCAGCAGCCAGGGACAGAAAGCAACTAATGAAAAACTGTTTTTT.

The chain is built from TRBV7-9 and TRBJ1-2; no firm D call. The CDR3 is made up of 15 amino acids. The V gene lost 5 bases and the J gene lost 8 bases, with 21 bases spanning the gap. The germline CDR1 and CDR2 sequences are SEHNR and FQNEAQ (reference sequence). The CDR3 here is CASSPLDSRRRGYTF. CDR3 coding DNA: TGTGCCAGCAGCCCCCTAGACTCGCGCCGCCGAGGCTACACCTTC.

V usage is TRBV6-5 and J usage is TRBJ1-4; TRBD1 matches 8 bases. The CDR3 sequence is 15 residues long. V shed 5 bases, J shed 6 bases, and the junction held 8 bases outside the gene matches. Germline CDR1 and CDR2: MNHEY and SVGAGI. This CDR3 is CASSPAGTGYEKLFF. CDR3 coding DNA: TGTGCCAGCAGTCCTGCCGGGACAGGTTATGAAAAACTGTTTTTT.

V is TRBV7-2 and J is TRBJ2-2; TRBD1 matches 8 bases. The CDR3 has 15 residues. From germline, CDR1 is SGHTA and CDR2 FQGNSA. V shed 3 bases, J shed 5 bases, and the junction held 5 bases outside the gene matches. This CDR3 reads CASSLITGGTGELFF. The CDR3, as DNA: TGTGCCAGCAGCTTGATAACAGGGGGAACCGGGGAGCTGTTTTTT.

The chain combines TRBV4-1 with TRBJ2-7, with a possible D match to TRBD1 (5 bases). Looked up from germline, CDR1 is MGHRA and CDR2 is YSYEKL. The CDR3 spans 14 residues. Between the trimmed V and J ends, which lost 2 bases and 4 bases, there was a span of 12 bases. The CDR3 protein is CASSQTDTLYEQYF. CDR3 in DNA: TGCGCCAGCAGCCAAACGGACACACTATACGAGCAGTACTTC.

V is TRBV19 and J is TRBJ1-4; possibly TRBD1 for D (5 bases). The germline V gene encodes CDR1 LNHDA and CDR2 SQIVND (reference sequence). Trimming stripped 5 bases from V and 8 bases from J, with 15 bases between. This CDR3 comprises 14 residues. CDR3 in amino acids: CASSYGQGSEKLFF. The CDR3 DNA reads as TGTGCCAGTAGTTACGGGCAGGGAAGCGAAAAACTGTTTTTT.

The chain combines TRBV18 with TRBJ2-7, with TRBD1 as a possible D gene (6 bases). Between the trimmed V and J ends, which lost 3 bases and 1 base, there was a span of 10 bases. The CDR3 spans 14 residues. Germline V CDR1 and CDR2: KGHSH, LQKENI. The CDR3 sequence is CASSPFGQSYEQYF. The CDR3 DNA reads as TGTGCCAGCTCACCGTTTGGACAGTCCTACGAGCAGTACTTC.

The chain joins TRBV7-2 to TRBJ2-1; 11 positions agree with TRBD2. Looked up from germline, CDR1 is SGHTA and CDR2 is FQGNSA. Trimming removed 6 bases from V and 8 bases from J; junction bases left unmatched: 6. This CDR3 is built from 14 residues. CDR3 residues: CASRLAGGVDEQFF. As DNA, the CDR3 is TGTGCCAGCAGGCTAGCGGGAGGTGTGGATGAGCAGTTCTTC.

This clone was counted a few times. The chain joins TRBV6-2 or TRBV6-3 to TRBJ2-7, with TRBD2 matching 10 bases. CDR3 length: 15 residues. V trimming: 5 bases; J trimming: 0 bases; junction bases outside the gene matches: 4. Germline V gene lookup returns CDR1 MNHEY and CDR2 SVGEGT. The CDR3 reads CASSISGGASYEQYF. In DNA, the CDR3 is TGTGCCAGCAGTATCAGCGGGGGGGCCTCCTACGAGCAGTACTTC.

A few counts support this clone. It is unclear where the CDR3 begins or ends on the DNA, so no DNA is shown, and the CDR3 is as TCRdb lists it. The chain recombines TRBV28 with TRBJ2-7; the table's D call TRBD1 went unverified against the DNA. A total of 15 residues make up the CDR3, ends included. Germline V CDR1 and CDR2: MDHEN, SYDVKM. The CDR3 loop reads CASSLVGSGTGVFHF.

This chain links TRBV27 with TRBJ2-3; the D is unclear. Per germline, CDR1 MNHEY and CDR2 SMNVEV (reference sequence). The CDR3 runs to 14 residues. V was trimmed by 3 bases and J by 1 base, leaving 8 bases between them. The CDR3 loop is CASSFAYGTDTQYF. CDR3 nucleotides: TGTGCCAGCAGTTTCGCCTATGGCACAGATACGCAGTATTTT.